Presented here are 27 T cell receptor beta chains from one specimen sequenced in a study of blood T cells in healthy people across ages. For the second PCR, which ran for about 6 to 11 cycles, a sample-barcoded 5' primer and a J-beta primer mix were used. TCRdb ran MiXCR on the 5' RACE reads and lists one entry per CDR3 protein. The table lists over 300,000 distinct CDR3 sequences, 45% to 65% of them singletons, with 51% in the top ten. What was sequenced was blood. These receptor sequences come from a man in his sixties in good health.

This clonotype was detected only a few times. V and J are TRBV2 and TRBJ2-5; 7 positions match TRBD2. The CDR3 spans 13 residues. Per germline, CDR1 SNHLY and CDR2 FYNNEI. V shed 4 bases, J shed 3 bases, and the junction held 2 bases outside the gene matches. As DNA, the CDR3 is TGTGCCAGCAGTGGCCGGGGGGAAGAGACCCAGTACTTC. Translation gives CASSGRGEETQYF.

This clonotype has a handful of counts. The chain joins TRBV7-2 to TRBJ2-5, with 7 bases identical to TRBD2. TRBJ2-7 matches the DNA end more closely, so the J call is doubtful. This CDR3 has 16 residues. Germline V gives CDR1 SGHTA, CDR2 FQGNSA. The CDR3 reads CASSLDWGGGPSEQYF. DNA for the CDR3: TGTGCCAGCAGCTTAGATTGGGGGGGAGGGCCTAGCGAGCAGTACTTC.

This sequence joins TRBV28 and TRBJ2-5; TRBD2 aligns across 7 bases. The CDR3 spans 15 residues. Unmatched junction bases numbered 7, after V lost 6 bases and J lost 0 bases. Looked up from germline, CDR1 is MDHEN and CDR2 is SYDVKM. CDR3 coding DNA: TGTGCCAGCAGCCGACTAGCAGCTAACCAAGAGACCCAGTACTTC. This gives the protein CASSRLAANQETQYF.

V is TRBV20-1 and J is TRBJ2-4; 13 nucleotides match TRBD2. The germline V gene encodes CDR1 DFQATT and CDR2 SNEGSKA (reference sequence). The CDR3 length is 16 residues. V lost 6 bases and J lost 0; bases outside the gene matches: 5. For the CDR3, the DNA is TGCAGTGCCCAAGGACTAGCGGGGGTAGCCAAAAACATTCAGTACTTC. This codes for CSAQGLAGVAKNIQYF.

This clonotype was seen just once. The V and J genes are TRBV20-1 and TRBJ2-7; D not certain. Per the germline V gene, CDR1 is DFQATT and CDR2 is SNEGSKA (reference sequence). The CDR3 consists of 12 residues. Trimming left V 0 bases short and J 6 bases short, with 9 bases between. This CDR3 is CSARDHAGEQYF. CDR3 nucleotides: TGCAGTGCTAGAGATCACGCCGGCGAGCAGTACTTC.

This clonotype has just a few counts. The V call is TRBV13, the J call TRBJ2-4, with D perhaps matching TRBD1 or TRBD2 (6 bases each). Trimming cost V 5 bases and J 0 bases, with 17 bases left between them. The CDR3 covers 17 residues. The germline gives CDR1 PRHDT, CDR2 FYEKMQ (reference sequence). The chain's CDR3 is CASSTDFRGLAKNIQYF. CDR3 nucleotide sequence: TGTGCCAGCAGCACAGACTTCAGGGGACTAGCCAAAAACATTCAGTACTTC.

The V and J genes are TRBV5-1 and TRBJ2-5; D possibly corresponds to TRBD1 (7 bases). Trimming removed 4 bases at V and 2 bases at J, with 15 bases between. CDR1 is SGHRS, CDR2 YFSETQ, per germline. There are 15 residues in the CDR3. CDR3 in amino acids: CASSPPQGGQETQYF. The CDR3 coding sequence is TGCGCCAGCAGCCCCCCGCAGGGGGGACAAGAGACCCAGTACTTC.

This clonotype has just a few counts. This sequence joins TRBV12-3 or TRBV12-4 and TRBJ2-5, with D tentatively TRBD2 (6 bases). The DNA end is more similar to TRBJ2-7, so the J call may be wrong. The CDR3 consists of 14 residues. CDR3 loop: CASSLAEGPYEQYF. The CDR3 region has the DNA TGTGCCAGCAGTTTAGCGGAGGGGCCCTACGAGCAGTACTTC.

Concerning this clonotype: It may be a read error: a sequence one base away is much more abundant. Because the CDR3 is missing its conserved closing phenylalanine or tryptophan, this is likely a read error. The CDR3 here is CASSLDGSSGQYL. In nucleotides, the CDR3 is TGTGCCAGCAGCTTAGACGGGAGTTCGGGGCAGTACTTA. The rearrangement uses TRBV7-3 and TRBJ2-7, with TRBD2 as a possible D gene (6 bases). The V and J ends lost 2 bases and 9 bases respectively, with 14 bases between them. Germline loops: CDR1 SGHTA, CDR2 FQGTGA. The CDR3 loop spans 13 amino acids.

This clonotype was detected only a few times. The chain joins TRBV18 to TRBJ1-1, with D perhaps matching TRBD1 (5 bases). The germline gives CDR1 KGHSH, CDR2 LQKENI. The V end lost 2 bases, the J end lost 1 base, and 17 bases lay between the germline ends. There are 17 residues in the CDR3. DNA for the CDR3: TGTGCCAGCTCACCAAAAGGAAAAGGGGCAAGGAACACTGAAGCTTTCTTT. Its protein product is CASSPKGKGARNTEAFF.

This chain connects TRBV12-3 or TRBV12-4 to TRBJ2-5; 10 nucleotides align to TRBD1. The CDR3 covers 16 residues. V lost 7 bases, J lost 5 bases, and 13 bases stayed unmatched. The CDR3 loop is CASTTGRQGAWETQYF. The CDR3 nucleotides are TGTGCCAGCACCACGGGGCGACAGGGGGCTTGGGAGACCCAGTACTTC.

The sample holds a few counts of this clonotype. The CDR3 sequence: CASSSTRTGDEQYF. The CDR3 coding sequence is TGTGCCAGCAGTTCAACAAGGACAGGGGACGAGCAGTACTTC. The chain uses TRBV28 and TRBJ2-7, with TRBD1 matching over 9 bases. The junction had 6 bases not matched to a gene; V was cut back by 4 bases and J by 5 bases. The CDR3 consists of 14 residues. CDR1 is MDHEN, CDR2 SYDVKM, per germline.

The chain joins TRBV20-1 to TRBJ2-5, with 7 bases aligning to TRBD2. V dropped 4 bases and J dropped 0; count of bases not matched to a gene: 11. The germline V gene has CDR1 DFQATT and CDR2 SNEGSKA (reference sequence). This CDR3 is built from 16 residues. The CDR3, as DNA: TGCAGTGCTAAACCGTTTCATGCGGGGGACCAAGAGACCCAGTACTTC. This sequence encodes CSAKPFHAGDQETQYF.

This clonotype has a handful of counts. This chain links TRBV2 with TRBJ2-7; D unclear. Germline V gene lookup returns CDR1 SNHLY and CDR2 FYNNEI. V lost 2 bases, J lost 3 bases, and 8 bases lay in between. CDR3 length equals 13 residues. DNA of the CDR3: TGTGCCAGCAGTGAACAGGACCTCTACGAGCAGTACTTC. Encoded protein: CASSEQDLYEQYF.

This clonotype was found a few times. Being one base from a much bigger clone, this may be a read error. This chain links TRBV29-1 with TRBJ2-5, with no clear D. Germline V gene sequence: CDR1 SQVTM, CDR2 ANQGSEA. This CDR3 is built from 12 residues. Trimming left V 4 bases short and J 11 bases short, with 17 bases between. This CDR3 is CSVGAVVNEQYF. The CDR3 region has the DNA TGCAGCGTTGGGGCTGTTGTCAATGAGCAGTACTTC. The whole variable domain, filled in from reference TRBV29-1 and TRBJ2-5, reads SAVISQKPSRDICQRGTSLTIQCQVDSQVTMMFWYRQQPGQSLTLIATANQGSEATYESGFVIDKFPISRPNLTFSTLTVSNMSPEDSSIYLCSVGAVVNEQYFGPGTRLLVL.

The CDR3 nucleotides are TGTGCCAGCAGCTTAATGGGGACAGGGAAATTCTACGAGCAGTACTTC. Its translation: CASSLMGTGKFYEQYF. The V and J genes are TRBV7-3 and TRBJ2-7, with 9 nucleotides matching TRBD1. CDR3 length: 16 amino acids. The germline V gene encodes CDR1 SGHTA and CDR2 FQGTGA. The V gene end was trimmed by 1 base and the J gene end by 3 bases; junction bases not matched to a gene: 7.

The V call is TRBV7-3, the J call TRBJ2-5; D unclear. The V and J ends lost 5 bases and 5 bases respectively, with 12 bases between them. Germline V CDR1 and CDR2: SGHTA, FQGTGA. The CDR3 loop spans 13 amino acids. As DNA, the CDR3 is TGTGCCAGCAGCCCTACCAGTTCGGAGACCCAGTACTTC. Translated, it gives CASSPTSSETQYF. Variable domain in full (rest from reference TRBV7-3 and TRBJ2-5): GAGVSQTPSNKVTEKGKYVELRCDPISGHTALYWYRQSLGQGPEFLIYFQGTGAADDSGLPNDRFFAVRPEGSVSTLKIQRTERGDSAVYLCASSPTSSETQYFGPGTRLLVL.

The chain employs TRBV6-2 or TRBV6-3 and TRBJ2-5; D unclear. V was trimmed by 8 bases and J by 1 base, leaving 8 bases between them. The CDR3 is 12 amino acids. Germline V gene sequence: CDR1 MNHEY, CDR2 SVGEGT. The CDR3 sequence is CASGRVQETQYF. The CDR3 DNA reads as TGTGCCAGCGGTCGCGTCCAAGAGACCCAGTACTTC.

This chain connects TRBV21-1 to TRBJ2-4; TRBD1, the table's D call, lacks a check against the DNA. The J call may be incorrect, as the DNA end agrees better with TRBJ2-7. TRBV21-1 is designated a pseudogene. The CDR3 runs 16 residues. The CDR3 here is CASSKPLRGGSYEQYF. The CDR3 nucleotides read TGTGCCAGCAGCAAACCCCTGAGGGGTGGGTCCTACGAGCAGTACTTC.

The genes are TRBV20-1 and TRBJ2-4; 12 bases map to TRBD1. From germline, CDR1 is DFQATT and CDR2 SNEGSKA (reference sequence). Trimming at V came to 7 bases and at J to 0 bases, leaving 10 bases not matched to a gene. There are 17 residues in the CDR3. Written as DNA, the CDR3 is TGCAGTGTTCCGGGACAGGGGGCGGGGACAGCCAAAAACATTCAGTACTTC. Protein sequence: CSVPGQGAGTAKNIQYF.

This sequence joins TRBV12-3 or TRBV12-4 and TRBJ2-7; D is perhaps TRBD1 (7 bases). V lost 2 bases and J lost 5, with 13 bases in between. The CDR3 has 14 amino acids. The CDR3 DNA reads TGTGCCAGCAGTTTACGACAGGGCGGGGACGAGCAGTACTTC. This sequence encodes CASSLRQGGDEQYF.

This chain links TRBV4-3 with TRBJ2-2, with D possibly being TRBD1 (6 bases). CDR1 is LGHNA, CDR2 YSLEER, per germline. Trimming pared 4 bases from V and 0 bases from J, leaving 15 bases between. This CDR3 spans 17 amino acids. The CDR3 DNA reads as TGCGCCAGCAGCCGAATTACAGGGCGTGCGAACACCGGGGAGCTGTTTTTT. This encodes CASSRITGRANTGELFF.

This clonotype was seen more than once but under ten times. The chain couples TRBV6-2 or TRBV6-3 to TRBJ2-5; TRBD2 agrees at 10 bases. Looked up from germline, CDR1 is MNHEY and CDR2 is SVGEGT. The V gene end was trimmed by 7 bases and the J gene end by 11 bases; junction bases not matched to a gene: 16. CDR3 length: 15 amino acids. The CDR3: CASTKSSGRVSEQYF. The CDR3 nucleotides are TGTGCCAGCACTAAATCTAGCGGGAGAGTGAGTGAGCAGTACTTC.

V usage is TRBV7-2 and J usage is TRBJ1-1, with a tentative D call TRBD1 (5 bases). Germline loops: CDR1 SGHTA, CDR2 FQGNSA. Trimming removed 8 bases at V and 4 bases at J, with 17 bases between. This CDR3 is 14 amino acids long. The CDR3 here is CASSGLRGRTEAFF. The CDR3 DNA follows: TGTGCCAGCTCTGGCTTGAGGGGCCGCACTGAAGCTTTCTTT.

The chain carries TRBV4-3 and TRBJ2-1; 10 bases map to TRBD2. The V gene end was trimmed by 0 bases and the J gene end by 4 bases; junction bases not matched to a gene: 6. Per germline, CDR1 LGHNA and CDR2 YSLEER. CDR3 size: 17 residues. The CDR3 reads CASSQDRTSGTYNEQFF. The CDR3 DNA is TGCGCCAGCAGCCAAGATCGTACTAGCGGGACTTACAATGAGCAGTTCTTC.

The genes are TRBV7-2 and TRBJ1-2; possible D gene TRBD1, 6 bases. Between the trimmed V and J ends, which lost 5 bases and 4 bases, there was a span of 20 bases. CDR1 is SGHTA, CDR2 FQGNSA, per germline. The CDR3 has 16 residues. CDR3 in DNA: TGTGCCAGCAGCCTAACACGGCAGGGGAGTGGCTATGGCTACACCTTC. Amino acids: CASSLTRQGSGYGYTF.

This chain uses TRBV7-2 with TRBJ2-7; D is perhaps TRBD1 (6 bases). Germline loops: CDR1 SGHTA, CDR2 FQGNSA. There are 14 residues in the CDR3. V gave up 5 bases and J gave up 2 bases, with 13 bases separating them. CDR3 DNA: TGTGCCAGCAGCCCTCAACAGGGTCCCTACGAGCAGTACTTC. It encodes CASSPQQGPYEQYF. The variable domain in full, with the rest retrieved from reference TRBV7-2 and TRBJ2-7, is GAGVSQSPSNKVTEKGKDVELRCDPISGHTALYWYRQSLGQGLEFLIYFQGNSAPDKSGLPSDRFSAERTGGSVSTLTIQRTQQEDSAVYLCASSPQQGPYEQYFGPGTRLTVT.